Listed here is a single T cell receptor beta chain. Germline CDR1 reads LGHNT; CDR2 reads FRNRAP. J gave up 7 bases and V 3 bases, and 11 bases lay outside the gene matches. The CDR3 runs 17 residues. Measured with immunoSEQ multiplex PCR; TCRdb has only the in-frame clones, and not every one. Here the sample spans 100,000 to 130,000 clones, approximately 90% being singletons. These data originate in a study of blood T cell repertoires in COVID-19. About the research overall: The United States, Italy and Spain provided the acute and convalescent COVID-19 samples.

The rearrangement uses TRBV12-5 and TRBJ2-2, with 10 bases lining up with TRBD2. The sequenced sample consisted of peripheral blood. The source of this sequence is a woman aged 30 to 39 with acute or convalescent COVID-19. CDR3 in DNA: TGTGCTAGTGGTTTTTTAGCGGGAGGTTTGTTTAACGGGGAGCTGTTTTTT. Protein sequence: CASGFLAGGLFNGELFF.